These 4 T cell receptor beta chains were all obtained from the same sample, sequenced in a study of blood T cells in healthy people across ages. The second PCR ran 7 to 11 cycles with a sample-barcoded 5' primer and J-beta primers. TCRdb processed the 5' RACE reads anew with MiXCR; each CDR3 protein has one entry. The sample has 1,500,000 or so distinct CDR3 sequences, less than 45% seen once. Sequenced material: blood. These receptors were taken from a woman between 18 and 30 years old in good health.

This clonotype appeared a few times. The V call is TRBV20-1, the J call TRBJ2-7; 14 bases are shared with TRBD2. This CDR3 region has 14 residues. Germline CDR1 and CDR2: DFQATT and SNEGSKA (reference sequence). Trimming cost V 6 bases and J 7 bases; bases outside gene matches: 8. The CDR3 loop reads CSAAGTSGSDEQYF. CDR3 nucleotide sequence: TGCAGTGCGGCCGGGACTAGCGGGAGCGATGAGCAGTACTTC.

DNA for the CDR3: TGTGCCAGCTCTCCGGGGGCTAGCGGCCAGGAGACCCAGTACTTC. Translated, it gives CASSPGASGQETQYF. V gene TRBV9 combines with J gene TRBJ2-5; D may be TRBD2 (7 bases). The CDR3 runs 15 residues. In germline, CDR1 is SGDLS, CDR2 YYNGEE. V was shortened by 7 bases and J by 5 bases, with 21 bases between the two germline ends.

This chain uses TRBV7-9 with TRBJ1-2, with a weak D call TRBD1 (6 bases). The CDR3 runs to 19 residues. CDR1 is SEHNR and CDR2 is FQNEAQ in the germline V gene (reference sequence). Between the trimmed V and J ends, which lost 5 bases and 0 bases, there was a span of 25 bases. This chain's CDR3 is CASSPRRGAVAIANYGYTF. The CDR3 DNA sequence: TGTGCCAGCAGCCCTCGGAGGGGGGCGGTAGCCATAGCTAACTATGGCTACACCTTC.

The V gene is TRBV19, the J gene TRBJ2-1; TRBD2 agrees at 7 bases. This CDR3 has 13 amino acids. With 5 bases clipped from V and 7 bases from J, the junction kept 5 bases outside the gene matches. CDR1 is LNHDA, CDR2 SQIVND, per germline (reference sequence). This CDR3 reads CASSCFSGNEQFF. In nucleotides, the CDR3 is TGTGCCAGTAGTTGCTTTAGCGGGAATGAGCAGTTCTTC. The full variable domain, its missing parts supplied by reference TRBV19 and TRBJ2-1, is DGGITQSPKYLFRKEGQNVTLSCEQNLNHDAMYWYRQDPGQGLRLIYYSQIVNDFQKGDIAEGYSVSREKKESFPLTVTSAQKNPTAFYLCASSCFSGNEQFFGPGTRLTVL.